This TCR beta chain was found in a study of PD-L1 blockade in urothelial cancer. Broader study findings: Larger 3-week expansion of tumor-associated blood clones was seen in durable-benefit patients.

Time point noted: pretreatment peripheral blood. Concerning this clone itself: As yet, its antigen is unknown.

This table comes from immunoSEQ multiplex PCR, and its TCRdb copy is limited to in-frame clones, with some not included. The sample yields about 45,000 clones, approximately 91% seen once. Unmatched junction bases numbered 9, after V lost 6 bases and J lost 0 bases. This CDR3 spans 16 amino acids. Germline V gene data show CDR1 as LGHNA and CDR2 as YNFKEQ. The clonotype was recovered from a donor over 35 with urothelial cancer. The V gene is TRBV4-2, the J gene TRBJ2-5; 8 bases agree with TRBD2. Here the sequenced sample was PBMCs, taken around atezolizumab (anti-PD-L1) treatment. The CDR3 reads CASSQLAEAYQETQYF. The CDR3 nucleotides are TGTGCCAGCAGTCAACTAGCGGAAGCGTACCAAGAGACCCAGTACTTC.